This T cell receptor (beta chain) was found in a study of shared clonotypes between healthy human individuals. Overall study findings and caveats: Naive subsets generally had larger estimated richness than memory subsets. Non-shared clonotypes displayed generation probabilities falling below those of clonotypes present in all four donors. Genetic and exposure-history diversity was limited by the small donor number.

On this clone: Antigen: not known.

On sorted subsets, replicate PCRs used roughly 190 ng DNA, or some 28,000 T cell genomes. The table came from immunoSEQ multiplex PCR; TCRdb's copy has only in-frame clones and leaves some out. The table includes approximately 640,000 clones, about two thirds detected once. The CDR3 has 16 amino acids. Per germline, CDR1 MDHEN and CDR2 SYDVKM. V gave up 6 bases and J gave up 0 bases, with 15 bases separating them. The sample was memory CD4+ T cells sorted from blood. Subset defined: CD45RA-negative fraction. The source is a woman in her 30s in good health. The chain employs TRBV28 and TRBJ1-5, with a tentative D call TRBD1 (6 bases). The CDR3 DNA sequence: TGTGCCAGCAGGCATTGGACAGCCGTTAGCAATCAGCCCCAGCATTTT. It is translated as CASRHWTAVSNQPQHF.